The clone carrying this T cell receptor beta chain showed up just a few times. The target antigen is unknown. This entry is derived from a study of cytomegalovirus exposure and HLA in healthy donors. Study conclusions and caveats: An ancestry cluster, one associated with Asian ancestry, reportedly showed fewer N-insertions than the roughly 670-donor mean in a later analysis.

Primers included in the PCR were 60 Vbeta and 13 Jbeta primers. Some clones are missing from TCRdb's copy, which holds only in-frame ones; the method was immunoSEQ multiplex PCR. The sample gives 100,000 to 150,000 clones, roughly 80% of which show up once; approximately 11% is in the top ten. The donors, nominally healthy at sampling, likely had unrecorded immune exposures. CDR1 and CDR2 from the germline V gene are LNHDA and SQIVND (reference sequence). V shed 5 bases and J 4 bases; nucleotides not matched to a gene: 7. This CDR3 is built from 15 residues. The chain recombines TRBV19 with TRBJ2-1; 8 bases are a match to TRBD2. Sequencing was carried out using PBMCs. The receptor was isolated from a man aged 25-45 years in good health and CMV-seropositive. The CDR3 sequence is CASSPKTSEYNEQFF. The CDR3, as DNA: TGTGCCAGTAGTCCAAAGACTAGCGAATACAATGAGCAGTTCTTC.